The rows below give T cell receptor beta chains drawn from one sample of a study of radiation and T cells in renal cell carcinoma. The protocol was immunoSEQ multiplex PCR, while the TCRdb copy is restricted to in-frame clones and leaves out a portion. The top ten hold around 12% of the sample, which has about 130,000 clones, around nine tenths seen once. Material: blood, obtained from a patient whose treatment included radiotherapy and nephrectomy. These receptors came from a woman between 50 and 59 years old with renal cell carcinoma. Both conserved end residues are part of each CDR3. Fields, in order: D gene, clone size, J gene, V gene, CDR3 DNA, CDR3 protein. The D gene is left open where the match is weak. Size is stated for part of the rows, as once, few or many counts, or as a class when the clone is expanded.

d_gene: -
abundance: -
j_gene: TRBJ2-3
v_gene: TRBV12-5
CDR3nt: TGTGCTAGTGGTTTGGTACTTGGACGTCGGGTTACAGATACGCAGTATTTT
CDR3aa: CASGLVLGRRVTDTQYF

d_gene: -
abundance: -
j_gene: TRBJ2-7
v_gene: TRBV4-2
CDR3nt: TGTGCCAGCAGCCAAGAAGGGGGGTCCTCCTACGAGCAGTACTTC
CDR3aa: CASSQEGGSSYEQYF

d_gene: TRBD1
abundance: -
j_gene: TRBJ1-2
v_gene: TRBV30
CDR3nt: TGTGCCTGGAGTTCAGGACAGGGGCGCTACACCTTC
CDR3aa: CAWSSGQGRYTF

d_gene: -
abundance: -
j_gene: TRBJ1-2
v_gene: TRBV6-4
CDR3nt: TGTGCCAGCAGTGCCCCAGGGTCGCGTGGCTACACCTTC
CDR3aa: CASSAPGSRGYTF

d_gene: -
abundance: -
j_gene: TRBJ2-6
v_gene: TRBV15
CDR3nt: TGTGCCACCAGCGGCGAATACCGGTTCTCTGGGGCCAACGTCCTGACTTTC
CDR3aa: CATSGEYRFSGANVLTF

d_gene: -
abundance: -
j_gene: TRBJ1-5
v_gene: TRBV4-1
CDR3nt: TGCGCCAGCAGCCAGACCCGGAGTATTCGTCAGCCCCAGCATTTT
CDR3aa: CASSQTRSIRQPQHF

d_gene: TRBD2
abundance: -
j_gene: TRBJ2-5
v_gene: TRBV9
CDR3nt: TGTGCCAGCAGCCCCGGACTAGCGGGGGGGCCGTTCCCCGAGACCCAGTACTTC
CDR3aa: CASSPGLAGGPFPETQYF

d_gene: -
abundance: -
j_gene: TRBJ1-6
v_gene: TRBV6-1
CDR3nt: TGTGCCAGCAGGCCTGTTTATAATTCACCCCTCCACTTT
CDR3aa: CASRPVYNSPLHF

d_gene: TRBD1
abundance: -
j_gene: TRBJ2-1
v_gene: TRBV5-1
CDR3nt: TGCGCCAGCAGCACGGGACAGGGGGCGTACAATGAGCAGTTCTTC
CDR3aa: CASSTGQGAYNEQFF

d_gene: -
abundance: -
j_gene: TRBJ2-7
v_gene: TRBV6-1
CDR3nt: TGTGCCAGCAGTGAAGGTTTTCTCTCGGAAGAGCAGTACTTC
CDR3aa: CASSEGFLSEEQYF

d_gene: -
abundance: -
j_gene: TRBJ1-4
v_gene: TRBV7-2
CDR3nt: TGTGCCAGCAGCTTAAGTGCCAATGAAAAACTGTTTTTT
CDR3aa: CASSLSANEKLFF

d_gene: -
abundance: -
j_gene: TRBJ2-7
v_gene: TRBV5-1
CDR3nt: TGCGCCAGCAGCTTGGAATGGGGGACGTCCTACGAGCAGTACTTC
CDR3aa: CASSLEWGTSYEQYF

d_gene: -
abundance: -
j_gene: TRBJ2-3
v_gene: TRBV5-4
CDR3nt: TGTGCCAGCAGCCCGGGGGTAGGTTCCACAGATACGCAGTATTTT
CDR3aa: CASSPGVGSTDTQYF

d_gene: TRBD1
abundance: few
j_gene: TRBJ1-1
v_gene: TRBV15
CDR3nt: TGTGCCACCAGCACTAGACAGGGGCCGAACACTGAAGCTTTCTTT
CDR3aa: CATSTRQGPNTEAFF

d_gene: -
abundance: -
j_gene: TRBJ1-6
v_gene: TRBV29-1
CDR3nt: TGCAGCGTTCGGGTCGGTTCCTATAATTCACCCCTCCACTTT
CDR3aa: CSVRVGSYNSPLHF

d_gene: -
abundance: -
j_gene: TRBJ1-2
v_gene: TRBV5-1
CDR3nt: TGCGCCAGCAGATCAGAGCGGAACTATGGCTACACCTTC
CDR3aa: CASRSERNYGYTF

d_gene: -
abundance: -
j_gene: TRBJ2-1
v_gene: TRBV7-2
CDR3nt: TGTGCCAGCACCGAATTCTCTATGAATGAGCAGTTCTTC
CDR3aa: CASTEFSMNEQFF

d_gene: -
abundance: -
j_gene: TRBJ1-1
v_gene: TRBV11-3
CDR3nt: TGTGCCAGCAGCTTAGAAGGGGACACTGAAGCTTTCTTT
CDR3aa: CASSLEGDTEAFF

d_gene: -
abundance: few
j_gene: TRBJ1-1
v_gene: TRBV14
CDR3nt: TGTGCCAGCAGCCAAGGCAGGCTCACTGAAGCTTTCTTT
CDR3aa: CASSQGRLTEAFF

d_gene: -
abundance: -
j_gene: TRBJ1-2
v_gene: TRBV2
CDR3nt: TGTGCCAGCAGTCGCCAGCCCAGATATGGCTACACCTTC
CDR3aa: CASSRQPRYGYTF

d_gene: TRBD2
abundance: -
j_gene: TRBJ2-2
v_gene: TRBV2
CDR3nt: TGTGCCAGCAGTGGACTAGCGGGGATCACCGGGGAGCTGTTTTTT
CDR3aa: CASSGLAGITGELFF

d_gene: -
abundance: few
j_gene: TRBJ1-1
v_gene: TRBV5-1
CDR3nt: TGCGCCAGCCGGATCCTCGAACGAAGCACTGAAGCTTTCTTT
CDR3aa: CASRILERSTEAFF

d_gene: -
abundance: -
j_gene: TRBJ1-2
v_gene: TRBV13
CDR3nt: TGTGCCAGCAGCTTACGGGGAGGGTTCGCTAACTATGGCTACACCTTC
CDR3aa: CASSLRGGFANYGYTF

d_gene: TRBD2
abundance: -
j_gene: TRBJ2-3
v_gene: TRBV5-4
CDR3nt: TGTGCCAGCAGCGAGGGACTAGCGGTTTCCACAGATACGCAGTATTTT
CDR3aa: CASSEGLAVSTDTQYF

d_gene: TRBD1
abundance: -
j_gene: TRBJ2-7
v_gene: TRBV7-3
CDR3nt: TGTGCCAGCAGCTTATTGGGCAGGGGGTCCTACGAGCAGTACTTC
CDR3aa: CASSLLGRGSYEQYF

d_gene: -
abundance: few
j_gene: TRBJ1-1
v_gene: TRBV10-2
CDR3nt: TGCGCCAGCAGTGGAGGGAACACTGAAGCTTTCTTT
CDR3aa: CASSGGNTEAFF

d_gene: -
abundance: -
j_gene: TRBJ1-3
v_gene: TRBV12-5
CDR3nt: TGTGCTAGTGGTCCCCGGGGATTTTCGACTGGAAACACCATATATTTT
CDR3aa: CASGPRGFSTGNTIYF

d_gene: -
abundance: -
j_gene: TRBJ1-4
v_gene: TRBV19
CDR3nt: TGTGCCAGTAGTACTAACCCCGGACGGGGACGGGAAAAACTGTTTTTT
CDR3aa: CASSTNPGRGREKLFF

d_gene: TRBD1
abundance: -
j_gene: TRBJ1-4
v_gene: TRBV25-1
CDR3nt: TGTGCCAGCAGCCCGGGACAGGGGGCGGGTGAAAAACTGTTTTTT
CDR3aa: CASSPGQGAGEKLFF

d_gene: -
abundance: -
j_gene: TRBJ2-1
v_gene: TRBV5-3
CDR3nt: TGTGCCAGAAGCTGTATAACAGGAAGCCTCTCCTACAATGAGCAGTTCTTC
CDR3aa: CARSCITGSLSYNEQFF

d_gene: -
abundance: -
j_gene: TRBJ1-1
v_gene: TRBV6-5
CDR3nt: TGTGCCAGCAGTTACGATCCCGTGAACACTGAAGCTTTCTTT
CDR3aa: CASSYDPVNTEAFF

d_gene: -
abundance: -
j_gene: TRBJ2-4
v_gene: TRBV6-5
CDR3nt: TGTGCCAGCAGTTACACCGGACAGCTCAAAAACATTCAGTACTTC
CDR3aa: CASSYTGQLKNIQYF

d_gene: -
abundance: -
j_gene: TRBJ2-3
v_gene: TRBV7-2
CDR3nt: TGTGCCAGCAGCCCACGAGGGGGGGACACAGATACGCAGTATTTT
CDR3aa: CASSPRGGDTDTQYF

d_gene: TRBD2
abundance: -
j_gene: TRBJ2-7
v_gene: TRBV5-1
CDR3nt: TGCGCCAGCAGCTCGAGTCCACTAGCGGGGGTCGCCTACGAGCAGTACTTC
CDR3aa: CASSSSPLAGVAYEQYF

d_gene: -
abundance: -
j_gene: TRBJ1-1
v_gene: TRBV28
CDR3nt: TGTGCCAGCACCGACCCTAACTCCCTAAGGAACACTGAAGCTTTCTTT
CDR3aa: CASTDPNSLRNTEAFF